These 27 T cell receptor beta chains originate from one sample sequenced in a study of cytomegalovirus exposure and HLA in healthy donors. The study ran its PCR with 60 Vbeta and 13 Jbeta primers. Profiling relied on immunoSEQ multiplex PCR, and the TCRdb table lists in-frame clones only, not all of them. This sample yields about 140,000 clones, of which about 75% are seen a single time; approximately 4% belongs to the top ten. Source material: PBMCs. The receptors stem from a man aged 18 to 29 in good health and CMV-seronegative.

CDR3 sequence (DNA): TGTGCCAGCAGCTTAGAGAGCGGGGGGTCTACCTACGAGCAGTACTTC. Translated: CASSLESGGSTYEQYF. The J gene is TRBJ2-7, the V gene TRBV11-2; 9 nucleotides match TRBD2. V shed 0 bases, J shed 2 bases, and the junction held 5 bases outside the gene matches. This CDR3 is built from 16 residues. Germline CDR1 is SGHAT and CDR2 is FQNNGV.

The gene calls are TRBV6-1 and TRBJ2-3; 10 nucleotides line up with TRBD1. Germline trimming cut 0 bases from V and 4 bases from J; bases unmatched to any gene: 13. CDR3 length: 19 residues. The germline gives CDR1 MNHNS, CDR2 SASEGT. Written as DNA, the CDR3 is TGTGCCAGCAGTGAAGCAAGATGGGACAGGGGATTTGGAGCAGATACGCAGTATTTT. Translating gives CASSEARWDRGFGADTQYF.

The chain uses TRBV6-1 and TRBJ2-5; unclear D gene. The end of the DNA aligns better with TRBJ2-7, so the J call may be wrong. CDR1 and CDR2 from the germline V gene are MNHNS and SASEGT. The CDR3 is 14 residues long. CDR3 sequence: CASSEEVYSYEQYF. The CDR3 nucleotides are TGTGCCAGCAGTGAAGAGGTATACAGCTACGAGCAGTACTTC.

This clone has a handful of counts. The V call is TRBV6-1, the J call TRBJ1-2; D might be TRBD1 (5 bases). CDR3 length: 15 residues. Trimming stripped 5 bases from V and 2 bases from J, with 15 bases between. The germline gives CDR1 MNHNS, CDR2 SASEGT. In DNA, the CDR3 is TGTGCCAGCAGTCCTACCCCAGGGCAGAACTATGGCTACACCTTC. This encodes CASSPTPGQNYGYTF.

The chain couples TRBV2 to TRBJ1-1, with D possibly TRBD1 on 6 matching bases. The CDR3 consists of 12 residues. V dropped 10 bases and J dropped 1 base, with 10 bases sitting between them. Looked up from germline, CDR1 is SNHLY and CDR2 is FYNNEI. The CDR3 is CAIIQGNTEAFF. DNA for the CDR3: TGTGCCATAATACAGGGGAACACTGAAGCTTTCTTT.

The chain combines TRBV10-1 with TRBJ2-2; 9 bases align to TRBD2. CDR3 size: 15 residues. CDR1 and CDR2 from the germline V gene are WNHNN and SYGVQD (reference sequence). Germline trimming cut 2 bases from V and 6 bases from J; bases unmatched to any gene: 4. The CDR3, as DNA: TGCGCCAGCAGTGAGGTAGCGGGAGTGGCCGGGGAGCTGTTTTTT. Encoded protein: CASSEVAGVAGELFF.

This rearrangement joins TRBV5-1 to TRBJ2-3, with 7 bases fitting TRBD2. J was trimmed by 0 bases and V by 0 bases; bases with no gene match: 4. Germline V gives CDR1 SGHRS, CDR2 YFSETQ. The length of the CDR3 is 16 residues. The CDR3 DNA reads TGCGCCAGCAGCTTGGCATCTAGCGGAAGCACAGATACGCAGTATTTT. It is translated as CASSLASSGSTDTQYF.

There are a few counts of this clone. The chain uses TRBV7-3 and TRBJ2-5, with D perhaps matching TRBD2 (5 bases). The CDR3 length is 14 residues. CDR1 SGHTA and CDR2 FQGTGA come from the germline V gene. V was pared by 2 bases and J by 5 bases, with 12 bases between. In nucleotides, the CDR3 is TGTGCCAGCAGCTTAGGAGGCAATAGGGAGACCCAGTACTTC. Its translation: CASSLGGNRETQYF.

This chain links TRBV2 with TRBJ2-3; 10 bases align to TRBD2. The CDR3 is 16 amino acids. After removal of 3 bases from V and 4 bases from J, the junction contained 7 bases not matched to a gene. Germline V CDR1 and CDR2: SNHLY, FYNNEI. The chain's CDR3 is CASSDRSGGAADTQYF. As DNA, the CDR3 is TGTGCCAGCAGTGACCGGAGCGGGGGGGCCGCAGATACGCAGTATTTT.

The gene calls are TRBV30 and TRBJ1-1; D is ambiguous. The CDR3 runs 13 residues. Germline CDR1 is GTSNPN and CDR2 is SVGIG (reference sequence). Trimming took off 0 bases at V and 0 bases at J, with 5 bases between the two ends. The CDR3 reads CAWSVHLNTEAFF. The CDR3 nucleotides read TGTGCCTGGAGTGTACATCTGAACACTGAAGCTTTCTTT.

About this clone: Other nucleotide sequences from this sample produce the same CDR3. The chain combines TRBV15 with TRBJ2-7, with a possible D match to TRBD2 (7 bases). CDR1 is LNHNV, CDR2 YYDKDF, per germline (reference sequence). This CDR3 region has 14 residues. V was cut by 1 base and J by 5 bases, with 12 bases left in between. In nucleotides, the CDR3 is TGTGCCACCAGCAGAGGGGGGGGGCTCGACGAGCAGTACTTC. Translated, it gives CATSRGGGLDEQYF.

The V and J genes are TRBV9 and TRBJ1-2; D perhaps matches TRBD1 (5 bases). V was clipped by 0 bases and J by 3 bases, with 12 bases between them. The germline gives CDR1 SGDLS, CDR2 YYNGEE. The CDR3 is 15 residues long. The CDR3 DNA sequence: TGTGCCAGCAGCGTAGGTCAGGGCCGGGACTATGGCTACACCTTC. As protein: CASSVGQGRDYGYTF.

The V gene is TRBV27, the J gene TRBJ2-3; no clear D gene. CDR1 is MNHEY, CDR2 SMNVEV, per germline (reference sequence). The ends were cut back, 7 bases at V and 0 bases at J, with 11 bases in the middle. The CDR3 has 14 residues. The CDR3 nucleotides read TGTGCCAGCACCAGTGTGGTGAGCACAGATACGCAGTATTTT. Amino acids: CASTSVVSTDTQYF.

Many counts were recorded for this clone. The gene calls are TRBV12-5 and TRBJ2-1; the match to TRBD2 covers 8 bases. V gave up 2 bases and J gave up 3 bases; unmatched junction bases: 0. Germline CDR1 reads LGHNT; CDR2 reads FRNRAP. CDR3 length: 14 amino acids. CDR3 DNA: TGTGCTAGTGGTTTGCGGGGGGGCTACAATGAGCAGTTCTTC. This encodes CASGLRGGYNEQFF.

The chain joins TRBV30 to TRBJ2-3; no clear D gene. V gave up 0 bases and J gave up 0 bases, with 10 bases separating them. The CDR3 extends over 15 amino acids. Germline loops: CDR1 GTSNPN, CDR2 SVGIG (reference sequence). The CDR3 DNA follows: TGTGCCTGGAGTGTGGCGGCGTCTAGCACAGATACGCAGTATTTT. Protein: CAWSVAASSTDTQYF.

The rearrangement uses TRBV7-8 and TRBJ1-6; 7 nucleotides line up with TRBD1. The germline CDR1 and CDR2 sequences are SGHVS and FQNEAQ. Trimming removed 6 bases from V and 1 base from J; junction bases left unmatched: 12. There are 18 residues in the CDR3. The CDR3 region has the DNA TGTGCCAGCAGTTACCCACTGGACAGGTTGTCCTATAATTCACCCCTCCACTTT. It translates to CASSYPLDRLSYNSPLHF.

The genes are TRBV28 and TRBJ1-2; perhaps TRBD1 as D (5 bases). CDR1 MDHEN and CDR2 SYDVKM come from the germline V gene. This CDR3 spans 12 amino acids. The V and J ends lost 8 bases and 3 bases respectively, with 10 bases between them. The CDR3 coding sequence is TGTGCCAGCTGGGGGGAGGACTATGGCTACACCTTC. Amino acids: CASWGEDYGYTF.

This clone was seen only a few times. The rearrangement joins TRBV7-8 to TRBJ1-1; D uncertain. This CDR3 contains 14 residues. V lost 5 bases and J 0 bases, leaving 10 bases between the germline ends. Germline V gene data show CDR1 as SGHVS and CDR2 as FQNEAQ. The CDR3 DNA sequence: TGTGCCAGCAGCCTGGCGGGTATGAACACTGAAGCTTTCTTT. It is translated as CASSLAGMNTEAFF.

As regards this clone: The sample has other DNA sequences that encode this CDR3 too. The chain couples TRBV28 to TRBJ2-7; TRBD2 agrees at 8 bases. Trimming took 4 bases from V and 7 from J; bases not matched to a gene: 12. The CDR3 extends over 15 amino acids. The germline V gene encodes CDR1 MDHEN and CDR2 SYDVKM. The CDR3 bases are TGTGCCAGCAGTTCACCGGGACTAGTCTTCTATGAGCAGTACTTC. Encoded protein: CASSSPGLVFYEQYF. The variable domain in full, with the rest retrieved from reference TRBV28 and TRBJ2-7, is DVKVTQSSRYLVKRTGEKVFLECVQDMDHENMFWYRQDPGLGLRLIYFSYDVKMKEKGDIPEGYSVSREKKERFSLILESASTNQTSMYLCASSSPGLVFYEQYFGPGTRLTVT.

The chain joins TRBV2 to TRBJ1-1; D is undetermined. The CDR3 is 15 residues long. Germline CDR1 reads SNHLY; CDR2 reads FYNNEI. V was clipped by 2 bases and J by 1 base, with 11 bases between them. CDR3 protein: CASSEWSHTNTEAFF. CDR3 DNA: TGTGCCAGCAGTGAATGGTCACACACGAACACTGAAGCTTTCTTT.

This chain joins TRBV30 and TRBJ2-5; the D gene is possibly TRBD2 (6 bases). The DNA matches TRBJ2-7 better at its end, which makes the J call doubtful. Germline lookup yields CDR1 GTSNPN and CDR2 SVGIG (reference sequence). The CDR3 runs 16 residues. The CDR3: CAWSKGGRGPTYEQYF. The CDR3 DNA sequence: TGTGCCTGGAGTAAGGGTGGGCGGGGACCCACCTACGAGCAGTACTTC.

The gene calls are TRBV6-5 and TRBJ1-1; no clear D gene. V lost 3 bases, J lost 1 base, and 6 bases lay in between. The CDR3 is 13 residues long. CDR1 and CDR2 (germline): MNHEY, SVGAGI. For the CDR3, the DNA is TGTGCCAGCAGTTATAAGAGGAACACTGAAGCTTTCTTT. Amino acid sequence: CASSYKRNTEAFF.

The V and J genes are TRBV29-1 and TRBJ2-5, with 11 bases aligning to TRBD1. The DNA matches TRBJ2-7 better at its end, which makes the J call doubtful. The CDR3 covers 14 residues. Per the germline V gene, CDR1 is SQVTM and CDR2 is ANQGSEA. The CDR3 protein is CSVAPGQGAYEQYF. For the CDR3, the DNA is TGCAGCGTTGCTCCGGGACAGGGGGCCTACGAGCAGTACTTC.

The V call is TRBV27, the J call TRBJ2-7, with 8 bases identical to TRBD1. V dropped 0 bases and J dropped 3; count of bases not matched to a gene: 7. Per the germline V gene, CDR1 is MNHEY and CDR2 is SMNVEV (reference sequence). The CDR3 is 16 residues long. The CDR3 is CASSLSSGTGYYEQYF. The CDR3 DNA follows: TGTGCCAGCAGTTTATCATCCGGGACAGGATACTACGAGCAGTACTTC.

The DNA of the CDR3 is TGCAGCGTTCGGGACAGGGGATGGGACAATGAGCAGTTCTTC. This translates into CSVRDRGWDNEQFF. The chain has TRBV29-1 and TRBJ2-1; 10 bases map to TRBD1. J was trimmed by 5 bases and V by 5 bases; bases with no gene match: 6. The CDR3 extends over 14 amino acids. CDR1 is SQVTM, CDR2 ANQGSEA, per germline.

The chain combines TRBV4-1 with TRBJ1-6; maybe TRBD1 (6 bases). The length of the CDR3 is 17 residues. Trimming left V 1 base short and J 8 bases short, with 18 bases between. CDR1 and CDR2 from the germline V gene are MGHRA and YSYEKL. Here the CDR3 DNA reads TGCGCCAGCAGCCAAGGAGGTGAACAGTACAGGGATTCACCCCTCCACTTT. It is translated as CASSQGGEQYRDSPLHF.

The rearrangement joins TRBV27 to TRBJ1-2; 9 bases line up with TRBD1. CDR3 size: 14 residues. The junction had 8 bases not matched to a gene; V was cut back by 8 bases and J by 4 bases. The germline V gene has CDR1 MNHEY and CDR2 SMNVEV (reference sequence). The DNA for the CDR3 is TGTGCCAGCGGGCCAACAGGGGGCGTCTATGGCTACACCTTC. Translating it yields CASGPTGGVYGYTF.